This TCR beta chain was recovered during a study of blood T cell repertoires in COVID-19. Produced via immunoSEQ multiplex PCR; TCRdb's table is partial and in-frame only. The sample has 260,000 or so clones; approximately 88% are singletons. Germline loops: CDR1 SNHLY, CDR2 FYNNEI. After removal of 6 bases from V and 6 bases from J, the junction contained 11 bases not matched to a gene. This CDR3 is built from 15 residues. The clonotype comes from a middle-aged woman with acute COVID-19. The chain recombines TRBV2 with TRBJ2-3; 8 bases are a match to TRBD2. Input material: PBMCs or T cells enriched from blood (not recorded which). The CDR3: CASSQTSVGGDTQYF. CDR3 bases: TGTGCCAGCAGCCAGACTAGCGTCGGAGGGGATACGCAGTATTTT.